This T cell receptor beta chain is drawn from a study of cytomegalovirus exposure and HLA in healthy donors. Background on the study: Caucasian-associated ancestry cluster membership applied to approximately 81% of about 370 genotyped donors.

Germline CDR1 MNHEY, CDR2 SMNVEV (reference sequence). Trimming cost V 4 bases and J 3 bases, with 10 bases left between them. CDR3 length equals 13 residues. It was with 60 Vbeta and 13 Jbeta primers that the PCR ran. Profiling relied on immunoSEQ multiplex PCR, and the TCRdb table lists in-frame clones only, not all of them. The table shows some 100,000 clones, with approximately 72% occurring only once. As to this clone: Its cognate antigen is unknown.

Samples came from healthy bone marrow donors. Study findings and constraints: Researchers reported in a later analysis that a missense DCLRE1C variant was tied to TCR beta V- and J-gene trimming. Reportedly, diagnosis of cytomegalovirus status by the classifier showed high specificity and sensitivity.

The source of this sequence is a woman in her thirties or forties in good health and CMV-seronegative. The chain couples TRBV27 to TRBJ2-7; tentatively, D is TRBD1 (6 bases). The material sequenced was PBMCs. Written as DNA, the CDR3 is TGTGCCAGCAGTTGGGGGCGAATCTACGAGCAGTACTTC. Translating gives CASSWGRIYEQYF.